This T cell receptor (beta chain) emerged from a study of blood T cells in healthy people across ages. Findings and limits, study-wide: In older individuals, TCR beta diversity per million T cells was lower, falling roughly linearly with age. Lack of knowledge of donor CMV status possibly confounded expanded clonotype changes. Naive and antigen-experienced cells were not separated, limiting conclusive comparison.

Every sample gave at least 6 micrograms of total RNA when it was extracted. Germline V gives CDR1 MNHEY, CDR2 SVGAGI. V was clipped by 6 bases and J by 8 bases, with 22 bases between them. The CDR3 is made up of 15 amino acids. Comment on this clonotype: The antigen is not known.

A second PCR of 7 to 11 cycles used a sample-barcoded 5' primer and a J-beta primer mix. A single record per CDR3 protein comes from TCRdb applying MiXCR to the 5' RACE reads. Found here are about 1.5 million distinct CDR3 sequences, approximately 39% of them singletons; the top ten hold approximately 4.1%. Sequencing was performed on blood. This TCR derives from a woman aged 18-35 years in good health. The rearrangement joins TRBV6-5 to TRBJ1-1; perhaps TRBD1 as D (6 bases). This chain's CDR3 is CASSYGQFTASEAFF. In nucleotides, the CDR3 is TGTGCCAGCAGCTACGGACAGTTTACCGCTTCAGAAGCTTTCTTT.